The 18 T cell receptor beta chains below were found in one sample sequenced in a study of technical replicates of blood from a few donors. Some clones are missing from TCRdb's copy, which holds only in-frame ones; the method was immunoSEQ multiplex PCR. Of tens of thousands of clones in the sample, more than 85% were seen once. Sequenced input: PBMCs. Receptors originate from a human donor in good health. Some clones in this sample may be carry-over from other donors' samples.

The chain uses TRBV7-2 and TRBJ2-7, with 8 nucleotides matching TRBD2. This CDR3 region has 15 residues. The germline gives CDR1 SGHTA, CDR2 FQGNSA. Unmatched junction bases numbered 4, after V lost 3 bases and J lost 0 bases. As DNA, the CDR3 is TGTGCCAGCAGCTTCGGCGGGAGGAGCTCCTACGAGCAGTACTTC. Translated, it gives CASSFGGRSSYEQYF.

This clone was seen more than once but under ten times. The chain combines TRBV30 with TRBJ1-1, with TRBD1 matching 7 bases. The CDR3 spans 14 residues. Trimming removed 3 bases from V and 6 bases from J; junction bases left unmatched: 10. Germline CDR1 reads GTSNPN; CDR2 reads SVGIG (reference sequence). The CDR3, as DNA: TGTGCCTGGAGAAAACAGACAGGGCTCCCTGAAGCTTTCTTT. Protein: CAWRKQTGLPEAFF.

The chain couples TRBV19 to TRBJ2-2; D uncertain. V was shortened by 7 bases and J by 3 bases, with 3 bases between the two germline ends. The CDR3 is made up of 11 amino acids. Germline V gene data show CDR1 as LNHDA and CDR2 as SQIVND (reference sequence). This CDR3 is CASTYTGELFF. CDR3 DNA sequence: TGTGCCAGTACGTACACCGGGGAGCTGTTTTTT.

The J gene is TRBJ1-1, the V gene TRBV10-3; 8 bases are a match to TRBD1. The germline V gene has CDR1 ENHRY and CDR2 SYGVKD. The trim removed 4 bases at V and 0 bases at J, leaving 10 bases unmatched. This CDR3 region has 17 residues. CDR3 protein: CAISGVDRAHLNTEAFF. The DNA for the CDR3 is TGTGCCATCAGTGGGGTGGACAGGGCTCACTTGAACACTGAAGCTTTCTTT.

Regarding this clone: A read error may produce the germline difference seen at one junction end. The chain combines TRBV7-2 with TRBJ2-3; D perhaps matches TRBD1 (6 bases). The length of the CDR3 is 13 residues. Per germline, CDR1 SGHTA and CDR2 FQGNSA. The CDR3 loop is CASSSDWTDTKYF. The CDR3 bases are TGTGCCAGCAGCTCCGACTGGACAGATACGAAGTATTTT. The full variable domain, rest sourced from reference TRBV7-2 and TRBJ2-3, is GAGVSQSPSNKVTEKGKDVELRCDPISGHTALYWYRQSLGQGLEFLIYFQGNSAPDKSGLPSDRFSAERTGGSVSTLTIQRTQQEDSAVYLCASSSDWTDTKYFGPGTRLTVL.

This clone was seen a few times. The chain recombines TRBV5-4 with TRBJ1-2; 9 nucleotides agree with TRBD1. Germline lookup yields CDR1 SGHNT and CDR2 YYREEE (reference sequence). The CDR3 extends over 15 amino acids. V was pared by 6 bases and J by 4 bases, with 10 bases of the junction left unmatched. CDR3 nucleotides: TGTGCCAGCACCGTCGGGGGGACAGGGTCCTATGGCTACACCTTC. It translates to CASTVGGTGSYGYTF.

CDR3 residues: CASSVEKTQYF. CDR3 DNA: TGTGCCAGCAGTGTGGAGAAGACCCAGTACTTC. The J gene is TRBJ2-5, the V gene TRBV25-1; D unresolved. Germline CDR1 is MGHDK and CDR2 is SYGVNS. V was trimmed by 4 bases and J by 6 bases, leaving 6 bases between them. This CDR3 comprises 11 residues.

The CDR3 is CASRGGTSAPQFF. For the CDR3, the DNA is TGCGCCAGCAGGGGGGGGACTAGCGCCCCGCAGTTCTTC. The chain links TRBV5-1 to TRBJ2-1, with 10 bases fitting TRBD2. The CDR3 loop spans 13 amino acids. V lost 5 bases and J lost 12; bases outside the gene matches: 8. Germline CDR1 reads SGHRS; CDR2 reads YFSETQ.

The rearrangement joins TRBV7-2 to TRBJ2-2; possibly TRBD1 for D (6 bases). Germline V lookup: CDR1 SGHTA, CDR2 FQGNSA. The CDR3 is 16 residues long. Trimming took 3 bases from V and 1 from J, leaving 12 bases between them. Here the CDR3 reads CASSFARTVNTGELFF. For the CDR3, the DNA is TGTGCCAGCAGCTTCGCTAGGACAGTGAACACCGGGGAGCTGTTTTTT.

The CDR3 spells CASSPGTGGPEAFF. In nucleotides, the CDR3 is TGTGCCAGCAGCCCGGGGACAGGAGGTCCTGAAGCTTTCTTT. The V and J genes are TRBV7-9 and TRBJ1-1; 8 nucleotides align to TRBD1. The CDR3 extends over 14 amino acids. V trimming: 5 bases; J trimming: 6 bases; junction bases outside the gene matches: 8. Germline lookup yields CDR1 SEHNR and CDR2 FQNEAQ (reference sequence).

The gene calls are TRBV27 and TRBJ2-7, with 10 positions matching TRBD1. CDR1 is MNHEY and CDR2 is SMNVEV in the germline V gene (reference sequence). This CDR3 contains 16 residues. J was trimmed by 3 bases and V by 3 bases; bases with no gene match: 8. The CDR3 nucleotides read TGTGCCAGCAGTTTTACCTACCGGGACAGGGGCTACGAGCAGTACTTC. The encoded protein is CASSFTYRDRGYEQYF.

The chain combines TRBV29-1 with TRBJ2-1; 14 positions agree with TRBD2. V shed 7 bases and J 13 bases; nucleotides not matched to a gene: 9. This CDR3 comprises 13 residues. Per the germline V gene, CDR1 is SQVTM and CDR2 is ANQGSEA. The CDR3, as DNA: TGCAGCGCTCCGGGACTAGCGGGAGTGATACAGTTCTTC. This translates into CSAPGLAGVIQFF.

This sequence joins TRBV4-2 and TRBJ1-5, with a tentative D call TRBD1 (5 bases). V was cut by 1 base and J by 6 bases, with 7 bases left in between. The CDR3 loop spans 13 amino acids. Germline values: CDR1 LGHNA, CDR2 YNFKEQ. CDR3: CASSQGGGQPQHF. The CDR3, as DNA: TGTGCCAGCAGCCAAGGGGGGGGTCAGCCCCAGCATTTT.

V usage is TRBV11-2 and J usage is TRBJ2-1; 7 nucleotides match TRBD2. This CDR3 is 15 amino acids long. V lost 5 bases to trimming and J lost 5 bases; unmatched junction nucleotides: 9. CDR1 is SGHAT and CDR2 is FQNNGV in the germline V gene. The CDR3 nucleotides read TGTGCCAGCAGCCCACTAGCGATACAAGACAATGAGCAGTTCTTC. Translation gives CASSPLAIQDNEQFF.

The chain uses TRBV27 and TRBJ2-1, with D tentatively TRBD2 (5 bases). CDR3 length: 14 residues. Germline-derived CDR1 and CDR2 are MNHEY and SMNVEV (reference sequence). The V end was cut by 5 bases, the J end by 9 bases, with 17 bases between. CDR3: CASSVRLAFSEQFF. As DNA, the CDR3 is TGTGCCAGCAGTGTTCGGCTAGCATTCAGTGAGCAGTTCTTC.

This rearrangement joins TRBV13 to TRBJ2-1, with D perhaps TRBD1 (6 bases). The CDR3 extends over 14 amino acids. V lost 5 bases, J lost 7 bases, and 15 bases lay in between. Germline CDR1 is PRHDT and CDR2 is FYEKMQ (reference sequence). The CDR3, as DNA: TGTGCCAGCAGCAGGCCCGGGACACAAAATGAGCAGTTCTTC. It specifies CASSRPGTQNEQFF.

This clone was seen once. V and J are TRBV30 and TRBJ1-2, with D maybe TRBD1 (5 bases). Germline CDR1 reads GTSNPN; CDR2 reads SVGIG (reference sequence). The CDR3 is 12 amino acids. V dropped 0 bases and J dropped 7 bases, with 9 bases sitting between them. The CDR3 DNA reads as TGTGCCTGGAGTGTGGGGGGGGTTGGCTACACCTTC. It translates to CAWSVGGVGYTF.

This clone was seen more than once but under ten times. The chain has TRBV5-1 and TRBJ2-3; TRBD1 aligns across 10 bases. After removal of 4 bases from V and 1 base from J, the junction contained 3 bases not matched to a gene. This CDR3 spans 15 amino acids. CDR1 and CDR2 from the germline V gene are SGHRS and YFSETQ. The chain's CDR3 is CASSTGQGGTDTQYF. The CDR3 nucleotides read TGCGCCAGCAGCACCGGACAGGGGGGCACAGATACGCAGTATTTT. The whole variable domain, remainder taken from reference TRBV5-1 and TRBJ2-3, is KAGVTQTPRYLIKTRGQQVTLSCSPISGHRSVSWYQQTPGQGLQFLFEYFSETQRNKGNFPGRFSGRQFSNSRSEMNVSTLELGDSALYLCASSTGQGGTDTQYFGPGTRLTVL.